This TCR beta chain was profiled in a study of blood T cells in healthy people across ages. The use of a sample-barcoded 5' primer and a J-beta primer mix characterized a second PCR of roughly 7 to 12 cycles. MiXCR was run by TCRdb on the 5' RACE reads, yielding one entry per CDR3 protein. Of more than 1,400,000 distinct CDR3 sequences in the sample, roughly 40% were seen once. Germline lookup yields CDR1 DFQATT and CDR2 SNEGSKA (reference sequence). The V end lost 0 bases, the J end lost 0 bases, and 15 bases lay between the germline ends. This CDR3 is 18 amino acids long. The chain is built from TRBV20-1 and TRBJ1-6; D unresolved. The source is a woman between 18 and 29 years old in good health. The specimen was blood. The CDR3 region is CSARDRPDLSSYNSPLHF. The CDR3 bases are TGCAGTGCTAGAGATAGGCCCGACCTTAGCTCCTATAATTCACCCCTCCACTTT.